This T cell receptor beta chain was recovered during a study of CD8 T cells in Susac syndrome. The RNA input was roughly 0.45 to 1 ug, and it was reverse transcribed with random hexamers. By means of immunoSEQ multiplex PCR, TCR beta CDR3 spanning 54 Vbeta and 13 Jbeta underwent amplification. TCRdb reanalysed the immunoSEQ multiplex PCR reads using MiXCR and keeps one entry per CDR3 protein. The sample shows 110,000 or so distinct CDR3 sequences, around 90% of them seen only once. This sequence was found in a human donor in good health. The source material was CD8+ T cells from PBMCs.

Written as DNA, the CDR3 is TGTGCCAGCAGCCAGAGGACAGCCACCTCCTCTGGGGCCAACGTCCTGACTTTC. This translates into CASSQRTATSSGANVLTF. The genes are TRBV11-2 and TRBJ2-6, with D tentatively TRBD1 (6 bases). Trimming pared 5 bases from V and 0 bases from J, leaving 17 bases between. Germline-derived CDR1 and CDR2 are SGHAT and FQNNGV. This CDR3 is built from 18 residues.